This T cell receptor beta chain emerged from a study of cytomegalovirus exposure and HLA in healthy donors. 13 Jbeta primers and 60 Vbeta primers were used for the PCR. Sequencing was performed with immunoSEQ multiplex PCR; in TCRdb, only in-frame clones are kept and a portion is missing. The repertoire holds about 120,000 clones, about 83% seen once, with 2.5% to 3.5% in the top ten. This clonotype was obtained from a middle-aged woman in good health and CMV-seropositive. Specimen: PBMCs.

The CDR3 sequence is CASSRGLGDQPQHF. The DNA for the CDR3 is TGCGCCAGCAGTCGAGGACTCGGGGATCAGCCCCAGCATTTT. J is TRBJ1-5 and V is TRBV4-3, with no clear D. Trimming cost V 6 bases and J 5 bases, with 14 bases left between them. The CDR3 is 14 amino acids. The V gene's germline CDR1 is LGHNA and CDR2 YSLEER.